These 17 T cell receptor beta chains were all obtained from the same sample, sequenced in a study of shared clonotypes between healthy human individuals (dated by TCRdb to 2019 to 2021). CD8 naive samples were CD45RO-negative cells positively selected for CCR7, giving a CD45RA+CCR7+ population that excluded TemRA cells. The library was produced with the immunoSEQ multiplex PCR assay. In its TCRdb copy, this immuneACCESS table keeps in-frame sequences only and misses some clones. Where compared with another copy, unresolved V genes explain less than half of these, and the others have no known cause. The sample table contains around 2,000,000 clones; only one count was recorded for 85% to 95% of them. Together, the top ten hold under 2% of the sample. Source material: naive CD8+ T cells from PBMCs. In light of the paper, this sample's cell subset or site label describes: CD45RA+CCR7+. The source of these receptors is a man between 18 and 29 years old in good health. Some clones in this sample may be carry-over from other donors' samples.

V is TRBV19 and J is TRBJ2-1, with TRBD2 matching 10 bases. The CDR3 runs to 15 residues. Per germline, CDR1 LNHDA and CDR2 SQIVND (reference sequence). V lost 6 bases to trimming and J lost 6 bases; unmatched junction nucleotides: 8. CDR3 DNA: TGTGCCAGTAGGATGCTAGCGGGAGTTGGCAATGAGCAGTTCTTC. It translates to CASRMLAGVGNEQFF.

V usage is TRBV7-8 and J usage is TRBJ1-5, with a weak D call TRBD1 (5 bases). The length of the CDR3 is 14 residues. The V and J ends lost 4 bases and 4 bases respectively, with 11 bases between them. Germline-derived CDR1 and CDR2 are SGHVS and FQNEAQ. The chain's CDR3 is CASSSFDSNQPQHF. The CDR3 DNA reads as TGTGCCAGCAGCTCATTCGACAGTAATCAGCCCCAGCATTTT.

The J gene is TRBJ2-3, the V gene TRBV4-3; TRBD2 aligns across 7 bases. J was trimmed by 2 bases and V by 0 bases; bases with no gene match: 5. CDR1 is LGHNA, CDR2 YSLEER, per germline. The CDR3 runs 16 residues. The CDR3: CASSQEGLNHTDTQYF. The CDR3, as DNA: TGCGCCAGCAGCCAAGAGGGACTAAATCACACAGATACGCAGTATTTT.

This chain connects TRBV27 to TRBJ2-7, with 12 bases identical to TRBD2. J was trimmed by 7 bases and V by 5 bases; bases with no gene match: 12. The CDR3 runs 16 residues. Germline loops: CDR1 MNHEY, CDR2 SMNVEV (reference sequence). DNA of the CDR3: TGTGCCAGCAGTCCCTCTAGCGGGAGGGTACCCCAGGAGCAGTACTTC. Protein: CASSPSSGRVPQEQYF.

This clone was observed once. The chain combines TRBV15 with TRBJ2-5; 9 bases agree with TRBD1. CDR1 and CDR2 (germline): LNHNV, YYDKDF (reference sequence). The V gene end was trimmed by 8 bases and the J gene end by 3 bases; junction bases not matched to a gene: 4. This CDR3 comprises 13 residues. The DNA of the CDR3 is TGTGCCACCGCTCGGACAGGGGAAGAGACCCAGTACTTC. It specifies CATARTGEETQYF.

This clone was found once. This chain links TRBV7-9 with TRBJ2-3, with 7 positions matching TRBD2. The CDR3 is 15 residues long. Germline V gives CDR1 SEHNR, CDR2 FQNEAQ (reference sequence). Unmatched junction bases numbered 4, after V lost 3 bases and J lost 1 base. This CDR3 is CASSLPSGGTDTQYF. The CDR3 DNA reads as TGTGCCAGCAGCTTGCCCAGCGGGGGCACAGATACGCAGTATTTT.

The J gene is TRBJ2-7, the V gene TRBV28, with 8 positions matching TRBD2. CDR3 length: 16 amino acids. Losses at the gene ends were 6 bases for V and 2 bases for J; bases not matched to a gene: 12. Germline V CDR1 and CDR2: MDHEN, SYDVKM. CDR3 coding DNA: TGTGCCAGCAGCCCACATGGGACTAGTACCGCCTACGAGCAGTACTTC. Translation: CASSPHGTSTAYEQYF.

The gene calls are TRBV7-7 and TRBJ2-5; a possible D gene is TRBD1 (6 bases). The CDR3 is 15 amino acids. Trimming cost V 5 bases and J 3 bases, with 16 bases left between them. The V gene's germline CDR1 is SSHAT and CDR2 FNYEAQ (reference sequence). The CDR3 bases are TGTGCCAGCAGCCCCTCTTGGGGACAAGAAGAGACCCAGTACTTC. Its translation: CASSPSWGQEETQYF. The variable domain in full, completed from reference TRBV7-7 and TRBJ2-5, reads GAGVSQSPRYKVTKRGQDVTLRCDPISSHATLYWYQQALGQGPEFLTYFNYEAQPDKSGLPSDRFSAERPEGSISTLTIQRTEQRDSAMYRCASSPSWGQEETQYFGPGTRLLVL.

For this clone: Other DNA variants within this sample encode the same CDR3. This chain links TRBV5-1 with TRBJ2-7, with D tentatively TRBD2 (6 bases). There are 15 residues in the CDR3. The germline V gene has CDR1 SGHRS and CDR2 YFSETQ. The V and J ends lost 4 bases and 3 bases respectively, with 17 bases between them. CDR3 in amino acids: CASSPRVAGFYEQYF. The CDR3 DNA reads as TGCGCCAGCAGCCCCCGTGTGGCGGGATTCTACGAGCAGTACTTC.

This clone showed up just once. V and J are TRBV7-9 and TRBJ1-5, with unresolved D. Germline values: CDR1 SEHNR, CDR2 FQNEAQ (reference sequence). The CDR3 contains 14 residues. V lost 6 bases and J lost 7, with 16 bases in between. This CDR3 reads CASSFGPLGQPQHF. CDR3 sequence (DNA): TGTGCCAGCAGTTTCGGGCCCCTTGGGCAGCCCCAGCATTTT.

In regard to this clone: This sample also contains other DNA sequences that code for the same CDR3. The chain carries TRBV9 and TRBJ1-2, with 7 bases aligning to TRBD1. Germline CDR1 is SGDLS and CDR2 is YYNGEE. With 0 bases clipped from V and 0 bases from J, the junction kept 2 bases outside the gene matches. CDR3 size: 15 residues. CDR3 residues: CASSVGQGANYGYTF. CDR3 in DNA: TGTGCCAGCAGCGTAGGCCAGGGGGCTAACTATGGCTACACCTTC.

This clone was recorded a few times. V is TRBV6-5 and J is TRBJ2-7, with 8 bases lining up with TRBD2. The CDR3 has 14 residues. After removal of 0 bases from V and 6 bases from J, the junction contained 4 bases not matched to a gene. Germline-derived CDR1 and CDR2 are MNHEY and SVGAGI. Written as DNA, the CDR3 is TGTGCCAGCAGTTACTCGGGCGGGAGGACCGAGCAGTACTTC. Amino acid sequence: CASSYSGGRTEQYF.

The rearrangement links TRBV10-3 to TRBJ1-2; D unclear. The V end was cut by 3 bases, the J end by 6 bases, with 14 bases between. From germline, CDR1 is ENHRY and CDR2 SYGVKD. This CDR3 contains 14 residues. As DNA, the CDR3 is TGTGCCATCAGTGATTCCGGGTCGGCGAATGGCTACACCTTC. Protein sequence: CAISDSGSANGYTF.

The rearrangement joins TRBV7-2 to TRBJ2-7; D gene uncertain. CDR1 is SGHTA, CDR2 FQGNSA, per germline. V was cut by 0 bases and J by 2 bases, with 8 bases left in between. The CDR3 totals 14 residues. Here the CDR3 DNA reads TGTGCCAGCAGCTTAGCTGGTCAGGCCTACGAGCAGTACTTC. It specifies CASSLAGQAYEQYF.

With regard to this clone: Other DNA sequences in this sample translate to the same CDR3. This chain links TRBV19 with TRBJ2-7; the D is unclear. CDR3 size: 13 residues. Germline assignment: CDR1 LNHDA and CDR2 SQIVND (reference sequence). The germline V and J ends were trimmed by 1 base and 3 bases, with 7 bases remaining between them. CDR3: CASSIGLHYEQYF. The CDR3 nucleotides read TGTGCCAGTAGTATAGGGCTTCACTACGAGCAGTACTTC.

As DNA, the CDR3 is TGTGCCAGCAGGGCGATGGGTAAGGGTCTAGCGGGAATCTATGAGCAGTTCTTC. Protein sequence: CASRAMGKGLAGIYEQFF. V and J are TRBV11-2 and TRBJ2-1; 9 nucleotides match TRBD2. Germline CDR1 reads SGHAT; CDR2 reads FQNNGV. The CDR3 consists of 18 residues. Germline trimming cut 6 bases from V and 8 bases from J; bases unmatched to any gene: 20.

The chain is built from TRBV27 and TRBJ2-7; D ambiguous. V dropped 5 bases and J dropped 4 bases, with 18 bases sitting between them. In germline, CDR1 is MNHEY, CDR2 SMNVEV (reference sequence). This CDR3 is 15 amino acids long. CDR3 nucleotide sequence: TGTGCCAGCAGTCTCGTCGAGACACTTCGTTACGAGCAGTACTTC. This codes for CASSLVETLRYEQYF.